This T cell receptor beta chain was obtained from a study of cytomegalovirus exposure and HLA in healthy donors. The overall study: The study's early data release held roughly 90 million unique TCRs from HLA-typed donors. Of several hundred genotyped donors, 81% clustered with self-reported Caucasian donors.

The PCR was carried out with 60 Vbeta primers and 13 Jbeta primers. The assay was immunoSEQ multiplex PCR, and TCRdb's table has in-frame clones only and misses some. The sample includes about 180,000 clones, around 79% seen only once; the top ten take 2% to 3%. The specimen sequenced was PBMCs. This TCR was sampled from a female donor in good health and CMV-seronegative.

CDR3 amino acids: CAWSTGTSGGARGDEQYF. CDR3 nucleotides: TGTGCCTGGAGCACCGGGACTAGCGGGGGGGCAAGGGGGGACGAGCAGTACTTC. The rearrangement uses TRBV30 and TRBJ2-7, with 16 bases aligning to TRBD2. The germline CDR1 and CDR2 sequences are GTSNPN and SVGIG (reference sequence). The CDR3 totals 18 residues. Losses at the gene ends were 3 bases for V and 5 bases for J; bases not matched to a gene: 13.